The 16 T cell receptor beta chains presented below share a single source sample, sequenced in a study of blood T cell repertoires in COVID-19. TCRdb keeps only in-frame clones here, not all; method: immunoSEQ multiplex PCR. Of under 350,000 clones in the sample, around nine tenths are singletons; the top ten hold approximately 4.3%. The sample was peripheral blood. These receptors were taken from a man between 35 and 55 years old with acute or convalescent COVID-19.

This clone was detected a few times. The chain couples TRBV12-5 to TRBJ1-1; D remains unclear. Germline lookup yields CDR1 LGHNT and CDR2 FRNRAP. Trimming shortened V by 2 bases and J by 4 bases, and 8 bases separated the two germline ends. The CDR3 has 13 residues. CDR3 in amino acids: CASGLMPGTEAFF. The CDR3 bases are TGTGCTAGTGGTTTGATGCCGGGCACTGAAGCTTTCTTT.

The V and J genes are TRBV5-1 and TRBJ2-7; TRBD1 agrees at 9 bases. Germline CDR1 is SGHRS and CDR2 is YFSETQ. V was clipped by 3 bases and J by 5 bases; unmatched bases: 9. This CDR3 has 15 amino acids. The CDR3 sequence: CASSSRGTGTDEQYF. CDR3 coding DNA: TGCGCCAGCAGCTCTCGGGGGACAGGGACCGACGAGCAGTACTTC.

In the case of this clone: Its ends do not fully match the called genes, so a read error is possible. The V call is TRBV6-1, the J call TRBJ1-5; D gene uncertain. The CDR3 totals 15 residues. In germline, CDR1 is MNHNS, CDR2 SASEGT. This CDR3 reads CTSSDEAHSNQPQHF. The DNA for the CDR3 is TGTACCAGCAGTGATGAAGCTCATAGCAATCAGCCCCAGCATTTT.

The chain links TRBV10-3 to TRBJ1-2, with 7 bases lining up with TRBD1. The V gene's germline CDR1 is ENHRY and CDR2 SYGVKD. The CDR3 loop spans 13 amino acids. J was trimmed by 9 bases and V by 3 bases; bases with no gene match: 7. The CDR3 coding sequence is TGTGCCATCAGTGACGGCAGGGGGAAAAGCTACACCTTC. Translation: CAISDGRGKSYTF.

The chain carries TRBV5-8 and TRBJ1-2; TRBD1 aligns across 9 bases. The V gene end was trimmed by 2 bases and the J gene end by 12 bases; junction bases not matched to a gene: 8. Germline V lookup: CDR1 SGHTS, CDR2 YDEGEE. The CDR3 extends over 13 amino acids. The DNA for the CDR3 is TGTGCCAGCAGCTTTTACGACAGGGGGGGCCACACCTTC. Its translation: CASSFYDRGGHTF.

This clone has more than one count but fewer than ten. CDR3 nucleotides: TGTGCCAGCAGCCTCAGGGGGACCGGGGAGCTGTTTTTT. This sequence encodes CASSLRGTGELFF. The chain carries TRBV11-3 and TRBJ2-2; 7 bases match TRBD1. The CDR3 is 13 amino acids. V shed 5 bases and J 5 bases; nucleotides not matched to a gene: 2. Germline CDR1 reads SGHNT; CDR2 reads YENEEA.

This clone was seen a single time. The rearrangement uses TRBV11-2 and TRBJ1-2; 8 positions agree with TRBD1. CDR3 length equals 17 residues. Germline values: CDR1 SGHAT, CDR2 FQNNGV. The V segment lost 4 bases and the J segment 6 bases; nucleotides outside the gene matches: 16. This CDR3 reads CASSSHLTGQGPDGYTF. CDR3 nucleotide sequence: TGTGCCAGCAGCTCACACCTCACAGGACAGGGTCCTGATGGCTACACCTTC. Combining the CDR3 with reference TRBV11-2 and TRBJ1-2 gives the whole variable domain EAGVAQSPRYKIIEKRQSVAFWCNPISGHATLYWYQQILGQGPKLLIQFQNNGVVDDSQLPKDRFSAERLKGVDSTLKIQPAKLEDSAVYLCASSSHLTGQGPDGYTFGSGTRLTVV.

This clone occurred a few times. The V and J genes are TRBV11-2 and TRBJ1-1; D is ambiguous. The length of the CDR3 is 13 residues. Per germline, CDR1 SGHAT and CDR2 FQNNGV. V shed 2 bases and J shed 1 base, with 5 bases lying between them. The CDR3 DNA sequence: TGTGCCAGCAGCTTACAACAGAACACTGAAGCTTTCTTT. The encoded protein is CASSLQQNTEAFF.

The gene calls are TRBV4-1 and TRBJ2-7; TRBD1 might be the D (6 bases). In germline, CDR1 is MGHRA, CDR2 YSYEKL. Trimming shortened V by 2 bases and J by 6 bases, and 23 bases separated the two germline ends. There are 17 residues in the CDR3. CDR3 sequence: CASSQTIPNRAASEQYF. CDR3 bases: TGCGCCAGCAGCCAAACTATTCCGAACAGGGCGGCGAGCGAGCAGTACTTC.

This chain links TRBV7-8 with TRBJ2-5, with D unresolved. Germline loops: CDR1 SGHVS, CDR2 FQNEAQ. The CDR3 extends over 13 amino acids. V shed 2 bases and J shed 5 bases, with 9 bases lying between them. This chain's CDR3 is CASSLNLKETQYF. CDR3 nucleotides: TGTGCCAGCAGCTTAAACTTGAAGGAGACCCAGTACTTC.

The V gene is TRBV6-5, the J gene TRBJ1-1; the D gene is possibly TRBD1 (6 bases). Looked up from germline, CDR1 is MNHEY and CDR2 is SVGAGI. The CDR3 length is 15 residues. Trimming stripped 8 bases from V and 5 bases from J, with 21 bases between. The CDR3 DNA is TGTGCCAGCGGAAAATTCCAGGGGTCGGGTACTGAAGCTTTCTTT. Encoded protein: CASGKFQGSGTEAFF.

This clone turned up a few times. V gene TRBV5-1 combines with J gene TRBJ1-1, with D possibly TRBD1 on 6 matching bases. This CDR3 is built from 14 residues. Trimming left V 2 bases short and J 5 bases short, with 13 bases between. Germline V gene data show CDR1 as SGHRS and CDR2 as YFSETQ. The CDR3 nucleotides are TGCGCCAGCAGCTTTGGGGGCGCACGGACTGAAGCTTTCTTT. Residues: CASSFGGARTEAFF.

This chain joins TRBV2 and TRBJ2-7, with D possibly TRBD1 on 6 matching bases. CDR1 and CDR2 from the germline V gene are SNHLY and FYNNEI. The CDR3 has 13 amino acids. Trimming took 6 bases from V and 5 from J, leaving 14 bases between them. The CDR3 DNA sequence: TGTGCCAGCAGAATCCTACAGGGAGACGAGCAGTACTTC. Its translation is CASRILQGDEQYF.

The chain recombines TRBV27 with TRBJ2-2; 9 nucleotides align to TRBD1. From germline, CDR1 is MNHEY and CDR2 SMNVEV (reference sequence). V trimming: 5 bases; J trimming: 2 bases; junction bases outside the gene matches: 6. There are 16 residues in the CDR3. The DNA for the CDR3 is TGTGCCAGCAGTCTCCGACAGGGGGTTAACACCGGGGAGCTGTTTTTT. It encodes CASSLRQGVNTGELFF.

The CDR3 here is CASSFRQGMGGYTF. Written as DNA, the CDR3 is TGTGCCAGCAGCTTCCGACAGGGCATGGGTGGCTACACCTTC. This chain connects TRBV5-4 to TRBJ1-2, with 7 bases matching TRBD1. CDR1 and CDR2 from the germline V gene are SGHNT and YYREEE (reference sequence). V gave up 2 bases and J gave up 7 bases; unmatched junction bases: 8. The CDR3 totals 14 residues.

V gene TRBV5-1 combines with J gene TRBJ2-5; 7 bases align to TRBD1. The germline V gene has CDR1 SGHRS and CDR2 YFSETQ. V lost 3 bases and J lost 2; bases outside the gene matches: 4. CDR3 length: 14 amino acids. The CDR3: CASSSTGVQETQYF. CDR3 DNA: TGCGCCAGCAGCTCTACAGGGGTTCAAGAGACCCAGTACTTC.